The 32 T cell receptor beta chains listed next were all sequenced from one sample in a study of T-cell memory formation after mild COVID-19 (dated by TCRdb to 2020 to 2022). The method was 5' RACE. The sequencer was an Illumina NovaSeq 6000. Clones were called with MiXCR by TCRdb after fastp trimmed the public reads at Q25, and only in-frame beta chains were retained. Every entry covers one CDR3 protein and lists the most common genes and DNA from its rows. Present in this sample are under 110,000 distinct CDR3 sequences, around an eighth of which were seen just once. The top ten constitute 25% to 35% of the sample. The specimen sequenced was PBMCs or a T cell subset sorted from them (not recorded which). Receptors originate from an adult woman who had mild COVID-19 (a few samples of this study predate the infection). The sample titles of this study are shuffled in the database, so cell type and time point are left out; the donor was told from shared clones.

The rearrangement joins TRBV6-1 to TRBJ2-2, with 8 bases matching TRBD1. Germline CDR1 and CDR2: MNHNS and SASEGT. There are 16 residues in the CDR3. V trimming: 3 bases; J trimming: 5 bases; junction bases outside the gene matches: 8. This chain's CDR3 is CASSDSDRGWTGELFF. As DNA, the CDR3 is TGTGCCAGCAGTGACTCCGACAGGGGATGGACCGGGGAGCTGTTTTTT.

The chain has TRBV10-3 and TRBJ2-1, with TRBD1 matching 9 bases. CDR1 and CDR2 (germline): ENHRY, SYGVKD. This CDR3 contains 17 residues. With V trimmed by 5 bases and J by 8 bases, 16 bases remained unmatched. The CDR3 DNA follows: TGTGCCATCAGTCCCTTCGGAGGGACAGGGAGTGTAGATGAGCAGTTCTTC. This translates into CAISPFGGTGSVDEQFF.

This clonotype appeared a few times. The chain carries TRBV9 and TRBJ2-1; a weak D match, TRBD2 (5 bases). Germline values: CDR1 SGDLS, CDR2 YYNGEE. The CDR3 covers 16 residues. V was trimmed by 0 bases and J by 3 bases, leaving 13 bases between them. CDR3: CASSVAASQVYNEQFF. CDR3 DNA sequence: TGTGCCAGCAGCGTAGCGGCTAGCCAAGTCTACAATGAGCAGTTCTTC.

This clonotype was counted only a few times. The chain employs TRBV29-1 and TRBJ2-3; D perhaps matches TRBD1 (5 bases). Germline V CDR1 and CDR2: SQVTM, ANQGSEA. This CDR3 has 15 residues. Trimming took off 0 bases at V and 3 bases at J, with 13 bases between the two ends. The CDR3 protein is CSVEDPRQNTDTQYF. The DNA of the CDR3 is TGCAGCGTTGAAGATCCGCGACAGAATACAGATACGCAGTATTTT.

The V gene is TRBV5-1, the J gene TRBJ2-1; 16 bases line up with TRBD2. The CDR3 extends over 19 amino acids. V shed 4 bases and J 2 bases; nucleotides not matched to a gene: 9. Per the germline V gene, CDR1 is SGHRS and CDR2 is YFSETQ. The CDR3 nucleotides read TGCGCCAGCAGCCCCGAAGGGGGACTAGCGGGGGGGCCCTACAATGAGCAGTTCTTC. Translation: CASSPEGGLAGGPYNEQFF.

This clonotype was seen only a few times. The chain employs TRBV12-5 and TRBJ2-1; D unclear. This CDR3 is 16 amino acids long. Germline CDR1 reads LGHNT; CDR2 reads FRNRAP. V lost 6 bases, J lost 5 bases, and 20 bases lay in between. The CDR3 here is CASGPMGITEHNEQFF. In DNA, the CDR3 is TGTGCTAGTGGCCCTATGGGTATTACGGAACACAATGAGCAGTTCTTC. Full variable domain (missing parts from reference TRBV12-5 and TRBJ2-1): DARVTQTPRHKVTEMGQEVTMRCQPILGHNTVFWYRQTMMQGLELLAYFRNRAPLDDSGMPKDRFSAEMPDATLATLKIQPSEPRDSAVYFCASGPMGITEHNEQFFGPGTRLTVL.

J is TRBJ2-1 and V is TRBV9, with D tentatively TRBD2 (7 bases). There are 15 residues in the CDR3. Looked up from germline, CDR1 is SGDLS and CDR2 is YYNGEE. Trimming removed 2 bases at V and 3 bases at J, with 12 bases between. The CDR3 region is CASSVEGGDYNEQFF. In DNA form, the CDR3 reads TGTGCCAGCAGCGTGGAGGGGGGGGACTACAATGAGCAGTTCTTC.

The gene calls are TRBV24-1 and TRBJ1-2; D call uncertain. The germline V and J ends were trimmed by 9 bases and 3 bases, with 13 bases remaining between them. Germline V gives CDR1 KGHDR, CDR2 SFDVKD. The CDR3 loop spans 13 amino acids. The CDR3 region has the DNA TGTGCCACCTTTATGGGCCCCCACTATGGCTACACCTTC. Amino acid sequence: CATFMGPHYGYTF.

The chain links TRBV4-2 to TRBJ1-1; D ambiguous. CDR3 length: 12 amino acids. Per the germline V gene, CDR1 is LGHNA and CDR2 is YNFKEQ. Deletions cut 1 base from V and 11 bases from J, with 11 bases between. The CDR3 sequence is CASSQGSSWAFF. CDR3 coding DNA: TGTGCCAGCAGCCAAGGGTCCTCTTGGGCTTTCTTT.

The rearrangement uses TRBV14 and TRBJ1-2; D is possibly TRBD1 (6 bases). V lost 0 bases to trimming and J lost 2 bases, with 7 bases between them. This CDR3 has 14 amino acids. Germline CDR1 SGHDN, CDR2 FVKESK. CDR3 nucleotide sequence: TGTGCCAGCAGCCAAGATACAGGGAACTATGGCTACACCTTC. Amino acid sequence: CASSQDTGNYGYTF.

This CDR3 is CASSSWEQETQYF. The CDR3 DNA reads TGTGCCAGCAGCTCCTGGGAGCAAGAGACCCAGTACTTC. J is TRBJ2-5 and V is TRBV7-2, with D maybe TRBD2 (5 bases). Deletions cut 4 bases from V and 2 bases from J, with 8 bases between. The CDR3 totals 13 residues. Germline CDR1 is SGHTA and CDR2 is FQGNSA.

In this sample, this clonotype turned up a few times. This chain connects TRBV12-2 to TRBJ1-5. TRBV12-2 is a listed pseudogene. The CDR3 is 20 residues long. Written as DNA, the CDR3 is TGTGCAAGTCGCTTATGGAGGGATGTACAGGAGCTTGATAGCAATCAGCCCCAGCATTTT. Encoded protein: CASRLWRDVQELDSNQPQHF.

V and J are TRBV7-6 and TRBJ2-3; 7 bases are shared with TRBD2. V was pared by 6 bases and J by 0 bases, with 6 bases of the junction left unmatched. Per the germline V gene, CDR1 is SGHVS and CDR2 is FNYEAQ. There are 15 residues in the CDR3. CDR3 sequence: CASRTFSGSTDTQYF. CDR3 DNA: TGTGCCAGCAGAACCTTTAGCGGGAGCACAGATACGCAGTATTTT.

This clonotype was observed a handful of times. The CDR3 protein is CASSLGNGYTF. The CDR3 coding sequence is TGTGCCAGCAGCTTAGGAAACGGCTACACCTTC. The rearrangement uses TRBV7-2 and TRBJ1-2; no definite D call. This CDR3 spans 11 amino acids. Trimming pared 1 base from V and 8 bases from J, leaving 5 bases between. Germline V gene data show CDR1 as SGHTA and CDR2 as FQGNSA.

J is TRBJ2-3 and V is TRBV5-1; a possible D gene is TRBD1 (6 bases). Germline V gene lookup returns CDR1 SGHRS and CDR2 YFSETQ. The germline V and J ends were trimmed by 6 bases and 2 bases, with 16 bases remaining between them. There are 15 residues in the CDR3. CDR3 nucleotide sequence: TGCGCCAGCACAATTCCGGGACAAGACACAGATACGCAGTATTTT. Its translation: CASTIPGQDTDTQYF.

This clonotype occurred many times. This rearrangement joins TRBV19 to TRBJ2-1; TRBD2 matches at 13 bases. The CDR3 totals 16 residues. Germline values: CDR1 LNHDA, CDR2 SQIVND (reference sequence). The junction had 5 bases not matched to a gene; V was cut back by 5 bases and J by 4 bases. CDR3 bases: TGTGCCAGTAGTCTCCCGGGACTAGCGGGATACAATGAGCAGTTCTTC. Its translation is CASSLPGLAGYNEQFF.

The sample holds a few counts of this clonotype. The rearrangement links TRBV4-1 to TRBJ2-7, with unresolved D. CDR3 length: 12 amino acids. Trimming took off 1 base at V and 7 bases at J, with 8 bases between the two ends. The germline CDR1 and CDR2 sequences are MGHRA and YSYEKL. CDR3 amino acids: CASSQGDEEQYF. CDR3 sequence (DNA): TGCGCCAGCAGCCAAGGAGACGAAGAGCAGTACTTC.

V and J are TRBV12-3 or TRBV12-4 and TRBJ2-2; TRBD2 is a possible D gene (6 bases). The CDR3 loop spans 15 amino acids. Trimming stripped 6 bases from V and 1 base from J, with 12 bases between. The CDR3 DNA sequence: TGTGCCAGCAGGCCGGGAGAGAGGAACACCGGGGAGCTGTTTTTT. Translating gives CASRPGERNTGELFF.

The CDR3 region is CASSQRDSGELFF. In DNA, the CDR3 is TGTGCCAGCAGCCAAAGGGATTCCGGGGAGCTGTTTTTT. The rearrangement joins TRBV7-9 to TRBJ2-2, with no clear D. The germline CDR1 and CDR2 sequences are SEHNR and FQNEAQ (reference sequence). Trimming shortened V by 5 bases and J by 6 bases, and 10 bases separated the two germline ends. This CDR3 has 13 residues.

The chain links TRBV7-9 to TRBJ2-7, with D unclear. Germline-derived CDR1 and CDR2 are SEHNR and FQNEAQ (reference sequence). Trimming took 9 bases from V and 4 from J, leaving 13 bases between them. The CDR3 loop spans 12 amino acids. The DNA for the CDR3 is TGTGCCAGTAAAGGAGAACGGTACGAGCAGTACTTC. Translated, it gives CASKGERYEQYF.

This chain connects TRBV15 to TRBJ2-7; 7 bases line up with TRBD1. V dropped 1 base and J dropped 5; count of bases not matched to a gene: 8. The CDR3 is 15 amino acids. Germline loops: CDR1 LNHNV, CDR2 YYDKDF (reference sequence). CDR3 DNA: TGTGCCACCAGCAGAGGTGGCAGGGGGATAAACGAGCAGTACTTC. It codes for CATSRGGRGINEQYF.

This clonotype was found many times. This rearrangement joins TRBV20-1 to TRBJ2-3; D is undetermined. This CDR3 has 16 amino acids. The germline gives CDR1 DFQATT, CDR2 SNEGSKA (reference sequence). V was pared by 0 bases and J by 0 bases, with 13 bases between. This CDR3 is CSAREEEWLSTDTQYF. CDR3 nucleotides: TGCAGTGCTAGAGAAGAAGAGTGGCTCAGCACAGATACGCAGTATTTT.

This chain joins TRBV14 and TRBJ2-1; 9 bases map to TRBD2. Trimming cost V 5 bases and J 4 bases; bases outside gene matches: 3. Germline loops: CDR1 SGHDN, CDR2 FVKESK. This CDR3 region has 14 residues. In DNA, the CDR3 is TGTGCCAGCAGCTCGGGACTAGCTTACAATGAGCAGTTCTTC. It is translated as CASSSGLAYNEQFF.

This chain links TRBV4-3 with TRBJ1-2; D gene unclear. The CDR3 spans 17 residues. Germline V gives CDR1 LGHNA, CDR2 YSLEER. Deletions cut 0 bases from V and 0 bases from J, with 14 bases between. CDR3 in amino acids: CASSQDWLQEANYGYTF. CDR3 nucleotides: TGCGCCAGCAGCCAAGATTGGTTGCAGGAGGCTAACTATGGCTACACCTTC.

In this sample, this clonotype turned up a few times. The chain carries TRBV7-3 and TRBJ2-5; 8 nucleotides line up with TRBD1. Germline CDR1 reads SGHTA; CDR2 reads FQGTGA. This CDR3 has 17 amino acids. V lost 2 bases to trimming and J lost 2 bases; unmatched junction nucleotides: 10. DNA for the CDR3: TGTGCCAGCAGCTTACTTGGAGGACAGGGACCTCAAGAGACCCAGTACTTC. It yields the protein CASSLLGGQGPQETQYF.

The chain links TRBV2 to TRBJ2-2; D uncertain. CDR3 length: 12 amino acids. The germline V and J ends were trimmed by 8 bases and 6 bases, with 10 bases remaining between them. CDR1 and CDR2 (germline): SNHLY, FYNNEI. CDR3 nucleotides: TGTGCCAGCGGTTTCGTCCCCGGGGAGCTGTTTTTT. Translation gives CASGFVPGELFF. The variable domain in full, completed from reference TRBV2 and TRBJ2-2, reads EPEVTQTPSHQVTQMGQEVILRCVPISNHLYFYWYRQILGQKVEFLVSFYNNEISEKSEIFDDQFSVERPDGSNFTLKIRSTKLEDSAMYFCASGFVPGELFFGEGSRLTVL.

The chain recombines TRBV5-1 with TRBJ2-2, with 10 bases that match TRBD2. The ends lost 1 base at V and 0 bases at J; junction bases unmatched: 6. Germline loops: CDR1 SGHRS, CDR2 YFSETQ. The CDR3 consists of 18 residues. CDR3 in DNA: TGCGCCAGCAGCTTGCGGCTAGCGGGGGCCCCGAACACCGGGGAGCTGTTTTTT. This encodes CASSLRLAGAPNTGELFF.

There are a few counts of this clonotype. The V gene is TRBV7-9, the J gene TRBJ2-1; D perhaps matches TRBD2 (6 bases). The CDR3 runs to 11 residues. V was cut by 4 bases and J by 10 bases, with 8 bases left in between. Germline assignment: CDR1 SEHNR and CDR2 FQNEAQ (reference sequence). CDR3 loop: CASSYGGEQFF. Here the CDR3 DNA reads TGTGCCAGCAGCTACGGAGGGGAGCAGTTCTTC.

This clonotype was found a few times. V is TRBV7-9 and J is TRBJ2-7, with 9 bases lining up with TRBD1. This CDR3 has 16 residues. The trim removed 5 bases at V and 7 bases at J, leaving 15 bases unmatched. The germline V gene has CDR1 SEHNR and CDR2 FQNEAQ (reference sequence). Here the CDR3 DNA reads TGTGCCAGCAGCCTGCCTAGAGGACAGGGGCAATCGGAGCAGTACTTC. Its translation is CASSLPRGQGQSEQYF.

In its sample, this clonotype was seen once. The V and J genes are TRBV11-2 and TRBJ2-7; 13 positions agree with TRBD2. Losses at the gene ends were 5 bases for V and 4 bases for J; bases not matched to a gene: 5. The CDR3 is 15 residues long. Germline V gives CDR1 SGHAT, CDR2 FQNNGV. CDR3 bases: TGTGCCAGCAGCCTCCAACTAGCGGGGGGGTACGAGCAGTACTTC. Encoded protein: CASSLQLAGGYEQYF. The full variable domain, rest sourced from reference TRBV11-2 and TRBJ2-7, is EAGVAQSPRYKIIEKRQSVAFWCNPISGHATLYWYQQILGQGPKLLIQFQNNGVVDDSQLPKDRFSAERLKGVDSTLKIQPAKLEDSAVYLCASSLQLAGGYEQYFGPGTRLTVT.

This clonotype showed up just a few times. The genes are TRBV10-3 and TRBJ2-1; the match to TRBD2 covers 7 bases. The CDR3 covers 15 residues. Germline V gives CDR1 ENHRY, CDR2 SYGVKD. J lost 5 bases, V lost 8 bases, and 12 bases had no gene match. The CDR3 reads CAIRTPSGANNEQFF. CDR3 sequence (DNA): TGTGCCATCCGAACCCCCAGCGGGGCGAACAATGAGCAGTTCTTC.

Here the CDR3 reads CASSVLGSEQFF. CDR3 DNA sequence: TGTGCCAGCAGCGTGTTGGGTAGTGAGCAGTTCTTC. The rearrangement links TRBV9 to TRBJ2-1; D call uncertain. Germline V gene lookup returns CDR1 SGDLS and CDR2 YYNGEE. Deletions cut 2 bases from V and 9 bases from J, with 9 bases between. CDR3 size: 12 residues.